This T cell receptor beta chain came from a study of Tregs in tolerant kidney transplant recipients. Only in-frame clones appear in the TCRdb table, and some are missing; sequencing was by immunoSEQ multiplex PCR. The table lists about 64,000 clones, about 90% of them singletons. CDR3 length equals 14 residues. The junction had 12 bases not matched to a gene; V was cut back by 8 bases and J by 8 bases. Germline CDR1 is MNHNY and CDR2 is SVGAGI (reference sequence). The nonmyeloablative bone marrow transplants came from related graft donors, with transient mixed chimerism. Sample: CD4+ T cells from blood (PBMCs), taken 6 months after the transplant. This clonotype originated in a human patient who received a combined kidney and bone marrow transplant. Part of the T cells may come from the graft donor. The chain carries TRBV6-6 and TRBJ1-2, with 9 positions matching TRBD1. The CDR3 DNA follows: TGTGCCAGCGGACATAACACAGGGGGCTGGGGCTACACCTTC. Amino acids: CASGHNTGGWGYTF.